Following are 25 T cell receptor beta chains from one sample sequenced in a study of T cells after yellow fever vaccination. TCRdb re-called the 5' RACE reads through MiXCR, storing one row per CDR3 protein. The sample shows under 400,000 distinct CDR3 sequences, 9.5% to 15% of them seen only once. The material was CD4+ T cells sorted from PBMCs, obtained 15 days after the yellow fever booster vaccination. These receptors originate from a man between 18 and 35 years old who received the YFV17D yellow fever vaccine.

A single count supports this clonotype. The V and J genes are TRBV29-1 and TRBJ2-6; D assignment may be TRBD1 or TRBD2 (5 bases each). The CDR3 sequence is 17 residues long. Germline CDR1 and CDR2: SQVTM and ANQGSEA. The germline V and J ends were trimmed by 4 bases and 0 bases, with 16 bases remaining between them. CDR3 DNA: TGCAGCGTTGCATTGGGCTGGGGGAACTCTGGGGCCAACGTCCTGACTTTC. This encodes CSVALGWGNSGANVLTF.

V and J are TRBV7-9 and TRBJ1-6; TRBD1 is a possible D gene (6 bases). Germline assignment: CDR1 SEHNR and CDR2 FQNEAQ (reference sequence). The length of the CDR3 is 16 residues. Trimming pared 4 bases from V and 9 bases from J, leaving 19 bases between. This chain's CDR3 is CASSSLLGGQGSPLHF. In DNA form, the CDR3 reads TGTGCCAGCAGCTCCCTTCTAGGGGGGCAGGGTTCACCCCTCCACTTT.

The sample holds a few counts of this clonotype. The chain couples TRBV14 to TRBJ1-6, with D hard to call. The CDR3 consists of 15 residues. Trimming removed 1 base from V and 8 bases from J, with 12 bases in between. CDR1 SGHDN and CDR2 FVKESK come from the germline V gene. The CDR3 DNA follows: TGTGCCAGCAGCCAAGTCGGGAAGGGCGATTCACCCCTCCACTTT. As protein: CASSQVGKGDSPLHF.

In its sample, this clonotype was seen a few times. The chain carries TRBV12-3 or TRBV12-4 and TRBJ2-3; a possible D gene is TRBD2 (7 bases). V was cut by 8 bases and J by 2 bases, with 14 bases left in between. This CDR3 comprises 14 residues. The CDR3 loop reads CASGGDKHTDTQYF. Written as DNA, the CDR3 is TGTGCCAGCGGGGGGGACAAACACACAGATACGCAGTATTTT.

This clonotype was observed a few times. The chain employs TRBV11-2 and TRBJ2-2; TRBD2 aligns across 7 bases. This CDR3 is built from 13 residues. V lost 6 bases and J lost 4; bases outside the gene matches: 2. Germline CDR1 and CDR2: SGHAT and FQNNGV. CDR3 region: CASRGGVTGELFF. CDR3 nucleotides: TGTGCCAGCAGGGGAGGGGTCACCGGGGAGCTGTTTTTT.

This clonotype was counted between two and nine times. V is TRBV20-1 and J is TRBJ2-1; TRBD2 might be the D (5 bases). Trimming stripped 3 bases from V and 5 bases from J, with 8 bases between. The germline gives CDR1 DFQATT, CDR2 SNEGSKA (reference sequence). This CDR3 contains 12 residues. The chain's CDR3 is CSARDSDNEQFF. CDR3 DNA: TGCAGTGCTAGGGACTCTGACAATGAGCAGTTCTTC.

The chain links TRBV28 to TRBJ2-7; the match to TRBD1 covers 9 bases. This CDR3 has 14 amino acids. V gave up 8 bases and J gave up 7 bases; unmatched junction bases: 12. CDR1 and CDR2 from the germline V gene are MDHEN and SYDVKM. CDR3 in amino acids: CASLAGTGRLEQYV. The CDR3, as DNA: TGTGCCAGCCTTGCCGGGACAGGGCGGTTAGAGCAGTACGTC.

This clonotype was counted only a few times. This chain joins TRBV12-3 or TRBV12-4 and TRBJ1-4; D not resolved. This CDR3 region has 15 residues. Trimming removed 3 bases at V and 7 bases at J, with 15 bases between. In nucleotides, the CDR3 is TGTGCCAGCAGTTTTAACGGAATAGTAGGTGAAAAACTGTTTTTT. Encoded protein: CASSFNGIVGEKLFF.

V and J are TRBV10-3 and TRBJ2-7; 9 nucleotides line up with TRBD2. CDR3 length: 14 residues. The germline V gene has CDR1 ENHRY and CDR2 SYGVKD. The V segment lost 6 bases and the J segment 3 bases; nucleotides outside the gene matches: 6. The chain's CDR3 is CAIRAGGRVYEQYF. CDR3 nucleotide sequence: TGTGCCATCAGAGCGGGGGGACGAGTCTACGAGCAGTACTTC.

V and J are TRBV10-3 and TRBJ1-2; TRBD1 might be the D (5 bases). The CDR3 is 13 residues long. Germline values: CDR1 ENHRY, CDR2 SYGVKD. The ends were cut back, 10 bases at V and 2 bases at J, with 14 bases in the middle. CDR3 sequence reads: CASATSGNYGYTF. CDR3 DNA sequence: TGTGCCAGCGCAACGTCAGGGAACTATGGCTACACCTTC.

The chain recombines TRBV10-3 with TRBJ2-7; D unresolved. CDR1 ENHRY and CDR2 SYGVKD come from the germline V gene. The CDR3 extends over 9 amino acids. The V end was cut by 6 bases, the J end by 4 bases, with 1 base between. For the CDR3, the DNA is TGTGCCATCAGATACGAGCAGTACTTC. Its translation is CAIRYEQYF.

The chain employs TRBV10-3 and TRBJ2-2; D is ambiguous. Trimming took 2 bases from V and 0 from J, leaving 7 bases between them. Germline V CDR1 and CDR2: ENHRY, SYGVKD. The CDR3 extends over 15 amino acids. The CDR3 DNA is TGTGCCATCAGTGAGGCGGCAGCGAACACCGGGGAGCTGTTTTTT. This encodes CAISEAAANTGELFF.

This clonotype has a handful of counts. The chain combines TRBV20-1 with TRBJ2-2; 7 positions match TRBD2. Per germline, CDR1 DFQATT and CDR2 SNEGSKA (reference sequence). V shed 4 bases and J 8 bases; nucleotides not matched to a gene: 13. CDR3 size: 15 residues. As DNA, the CDR3 is TGCAGTGCTATCCCCCCGGGGGGATCGCATGGGGAGCTGTTTTTT. It yields the protein CSAIPPGGSHGELFF.

V gene TRBV7-9 combines with J gene TRBJ2-1, with D perhaps TRBD2 (6 bases). The CDR3 sequence is 16 residues long. The ends were cut back, 5 bases at V and 3 bases at J, with 17 bases in the middle. Per the germline V gene, CDR1 is SEHNR and CDR2 is FQNEAQ (reference sequence). Here the CDR3 reads CASSLLGYGGYNEQFF. CDR3 coding DNA: TGTGCCAGCAGCCTTTTAGGTTACGGGGGCTACAATGAGCAGTTCTTC.

This clonotype came up a few times. The V and J genes are TRBV7-2 and TRBJ1-2; 7 positions match TRBD1. The CDR3 loop spans 16 amino acids. The V and J ends lost 4 bases and 4 bases, in that order; junction bases with no gene match: 12. Looked up from germline, CDR1 is SGHTA and CDR2 is FQGNSA. The CDR3 region is CASSYKGGAEGYGYTF. For the CDR3, the DNA is TGTGCCAGCAGCTACAAAGGGGGCGCTGAGGGCTATGGCTACACCTTC. Filled out from reference TRBV7-2 and TRBJ1-2, the complete variable domain reads GAGVSQSPSNKVTEKGKDVELRCDPISGHTALYWYRQSLGQGLEFLIYFQGNSAPDKSGLPSDRFSAERTGGSVSTLTIQRTQQEDSAVYLCASSYKGGAEGYGYTFGSGTRLTVV.

This chain joins TRBV7-2 and TRBJ2-5; D could derive from TRBD1 or TRBD2 (8 bases each). Trimming took 7 bases from V and 7 from J, leaving 22 bases between them. Germline V lookup: CDR1 SGHTA, CDR2 FQGNSA. This CDR3 is built from 15 residues. This chain's CDR3 is CASTLATGAGGTQYF. DNA of the CDR3: TGTGCCAGCACCTTGGCGACAGGGGCGGGGGGGACCCAGTACTTC.

Concerning this clonotype itself: At one boundary the junction diverges from the germline segment, which might be a read error. The chain employs TRBV7-7 and TRBJ1-1, with D perhaps matching TRBD1 (6 bases). Germline lookup yields CDR1 SSHAT and CDR2 FNYEAQ (reference sequence). CDR3 length equals 14 residues. The CDR3 protein is CASSFSRQATEAFF. In DNA, the CDR3 is TGTGCTAGCAGCTTTTCCAGACAGGCCACTGAAGCTTTCTTT.

This rearrangement joins TRBV5-1 to TRBJ2-3; perhaps TRBD1 as D (5 bases). Trimming took off 6 bases at V and 3 bases at J, with 11 bases between the two ends. CDR1 is SGHRS, CDR2 YFSETQ, per germline. CDR3 length: 13 amino acids. The chain's CDR3 is CASTSDNTDTQYF. The CDR3 DNA reads TGCGCCAGCACTTCGGACAATACAGATACGCAGTATTTT.

The chain is built from TRBV19 and TRBJ1-1; 8 bases are a match to TRBD1. The germline V gene has CDR1 LNHDA and CDR2 SQIVND (reference sequence). Trimming at V came to 7 bases and at J to 1 base, leaving 8 bases not matched to a gene. CDR3 size: 15 residues. The CDR3 loop is CASNDRGFKNTEAFF. The CDR3 DNA sequence: TGTGCCAGTAACGACAGGGGTTTTAAGAACACTGAAGCTTTCTTT. The full variable domain, in which reference TRBV19 and TRBJ1-1 provide the parts outside the CDR3, is DGGITQSPKYLFRKEGQNVTLSCEQNLNHDAMYWYRQDPGQGLRLIYYSQIVNDFQKGDIAEGYSVSREKKESFPLTVTSAQKNPTAFYLCASNDRGFKNTEAFFGQGTRLTVV.

The chain is built from TRBV20-1 and TRBJ2-1; tentatively, D is TRBD2 (6 bases). CDR3 length equals 15 residues. Germline V gives CDR1 DFQATT, CDR2 SNEGSKA (reference sequence). V was pared by 0 bases and J by 0 bases, with 9 bases between. CDR3 DNA sequence: TGCAGTGCTAGAGAGGGAGCGGGCTCCTACAATGAGCAGTTCTTC. This translates into CSAREGAGSYNEQFF.

The chain has TRBV9 and TRBJ2-7; TRBD1 matches 7 bases. This CDR3 has 16 residues. Trimming cost V 5 bases and J 0 bases; bases outside gene matches: 11. The germline V gene encodes CDR1 SGDLS and CDR2 YYNGEE. The CDR3 DNA sequence: TGTGCCAGCAGTCCTGACAGGGCATCACACTCCTACGAGCAGTACTTC. Protein: CASSPDRASHSYEQYF.

This clonotype was counted a few times. The CDR3 region has the DNA TGTGCCAGCAGCTTAGAGGGGGGACCCCGAGTATATACGCAGTATTTT. Translating it yields CASSLEGGPRVYTQYF. This chain uses TRBV7-2 with TRBJ2-3; D possibly matches TRBD1 or TRBD2 (6 bases each). V lost 1 base and J lost 7, with 18 bases in between. Germline V gene data show CDR1 as SGHTA and CDR2 as FQGNSA. The CDR3 sequence is 16 residues long.

This clonotype was picked up many times. The chain uses TRBV12-3 or TRBV12-4 and TRBJ1-6; 10 bases align to TRBD1. The length of the CDR3 is 15 residues. The V gene end was trimmed by 3 bases and the J gene end by 8 bases; junction bases not matched to a gene: 4. The CDR3 is CASSFVGTGDSPLHF. The CDR3 DNA reads as TGTGCCAGCAGTTTTGTAGGGACAGGGGATTCACCCCTCCACTTT.

The chain employs TRBV6-5 and TRBJ2-1; TRBD2 matches 10 bases. The CDR3 runs 15 residues. After removal of 8 bases from V and 5 bases from J, the junction contained 9 bases not matched to a gene. Germline V CDR1 and CDR2: MNHEY, SVGAGI. CDR3 in amino acids: CASLGAGGPDNEQFF. As DNA, the CDR3 is TGTGCCAGCCTCGGAGCGGGGGGGCCGGACAATGAGCAGTTCTTC.

The V and J genes are TRBV29-1 and TRBJ1-1; TRBD1 might be the D (6 bases). Trimming left V 5 bases short and J 5 bases short, with 21 bases between. The CDR3 is 15 amino acids. Germline CDR1 is SQVTM and CDR2 is ANQGSEA. The CDR3 DNA follows: TGCAGCGTTACAAAGGGGGGGTCACGTTTGACTGAAGCTTTCTTT. Residues: CSVTKGGSRLTEAFF.